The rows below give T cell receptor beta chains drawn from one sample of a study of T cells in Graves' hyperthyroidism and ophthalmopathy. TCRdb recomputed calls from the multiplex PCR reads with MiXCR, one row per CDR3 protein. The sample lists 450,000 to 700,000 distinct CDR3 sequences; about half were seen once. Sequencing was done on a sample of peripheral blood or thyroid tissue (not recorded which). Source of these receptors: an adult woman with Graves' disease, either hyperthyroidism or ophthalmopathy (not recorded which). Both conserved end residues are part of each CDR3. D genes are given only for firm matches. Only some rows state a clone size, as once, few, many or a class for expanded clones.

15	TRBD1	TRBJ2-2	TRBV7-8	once	TGTGCCAGCAGCTACTGGACAGGGCGCACCGGGGAGCTGTTTTTT	CASSYWTGRTGELFF
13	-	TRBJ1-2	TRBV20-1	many	TGCAGTGCAACCGCTTGGGATATCTATGGCTACACCTTC	CSATAWDIYGYTF
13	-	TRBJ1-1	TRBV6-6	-	TGTGCCCACCCGGGTCGGAACCGCGGTGAAGCTTTCTTT	CAHPGRNRGEAFF
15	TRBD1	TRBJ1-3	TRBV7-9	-	TGTGCCAGCGATGGACAGGGTGGGCTCGGAAACACCATATATTTT	CASDGQGGLGNTIYF
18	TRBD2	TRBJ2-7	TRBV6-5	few	TGTGCCAGCAGTTCCCTTGGGACTAGCGGGAGGACCTTTGACGAGCAGTACTTC	CASSSLGTSGRTFDEQYF
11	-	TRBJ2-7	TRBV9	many	TGTGCCAGCAGCGTAGTCGGCGAGCAGTACTTC	CASSVVGEQYF
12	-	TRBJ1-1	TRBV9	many	TGTGCCAGCAGCGAGGGGAACACTGAAGCTTTCTTT	CASSEGNTEAFF
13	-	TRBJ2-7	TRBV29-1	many	TGCAGCGTCAAGAGGTCAGACCTTTACGAGCAGTACTTC	CSVKRSDLYEQYF
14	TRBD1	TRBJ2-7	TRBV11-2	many	TGTGCCAGCAGCTTAGGGGGACAGGGTTACGAGCAGTACTTC	CASSLGGQGYEQYF
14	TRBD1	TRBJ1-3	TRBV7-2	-	TGTGCCAGCAATCAGGACAGGGGGGGGAGCACCATATATTTT	CASNQDRGGSTIYF
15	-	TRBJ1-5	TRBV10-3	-	TGTGCCATCAGTGGATCAGATCTGCCCAATCAGCCCCAGCATTTT	CAISGSDLPNQPQHF
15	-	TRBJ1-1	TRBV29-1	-	TGCAGCGTTGGTGGGGGATGGGGCAGGAACACTGAAGCTTTCTTT	CSVGGGWGRNTEAFF
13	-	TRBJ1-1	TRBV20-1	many	TGCAGTGCGCAACGGGGGGCTAACACTGAAGCTTTCTTT	CSAQRGANTEAFF
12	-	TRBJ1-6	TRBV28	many	TGTGCCAGCAGTGGAAGCGGATCACCCCTCCACTTT	CASSGSGSPLHF
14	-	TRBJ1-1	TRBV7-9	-	TGTGCCAGCAGTCCAATGAAAAAGCGGGTCTTTGCTTTCTTT	CASSPMKKRVFAFF
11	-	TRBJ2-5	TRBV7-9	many	TGCGCCAGCAGCCCCTCCGAGACCCAGTACTTC	CASSPSETQYF
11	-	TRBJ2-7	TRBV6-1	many	TGTGCCGGGCGGGACAACTACGAGCAGTACTTC	CAGRDNYEQYF
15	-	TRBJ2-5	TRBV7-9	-	TGTGCCAGCAGCTTAGGGGGCCAGTACCAAGAGACCCAGTACTTC	CASSLGGQYQETQYF
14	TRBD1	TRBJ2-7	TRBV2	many	TGTGCCAGCAGTGATACAGGGGGCCCCTACGAGCAGTACTTC	CASSDTGGPYEQYF
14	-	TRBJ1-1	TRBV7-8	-	TGTGCCAGCAGCTCACTCGGGGGGTCCAGAAAAGCTTTCTTT	CASSSLGGSRKAFF
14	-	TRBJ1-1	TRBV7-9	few	TGTGCCAGCAGCTGGACTAGCGGGAACACTGAAGCTTTCTTT	CASSWTSGNTEAFF
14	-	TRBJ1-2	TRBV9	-	TGTGCCGCCAGCAGTCCTTACAGGGCTGCTGGCTACACCTTC	CAASSPYRAAGYTF
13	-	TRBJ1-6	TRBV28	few	TGTGCCAGCAGTACGACAGGTCGTTCACCCCTCCACTTT	CASSTTGRSPLHF
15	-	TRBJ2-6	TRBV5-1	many	TGCGCCAGCAGCTTGGATGTTGCTGGGGCCAACGTCCTGACTTTC	CASSLDVAGANVLTF
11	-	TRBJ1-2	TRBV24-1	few	TGTGCCACCAGTGGAACATATGGCTACACCTTC	CATSGTYGYTF
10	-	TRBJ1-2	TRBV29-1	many	TGCAGCGTTGACTGGGACGGCTACACCTTC	CSVDWDGYTF
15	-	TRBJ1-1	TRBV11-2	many	TGTGCCAGCAGCTTAGCGGCTCAATGGGACACTGAAGCTTTCTTT	CASSLAAQWDTEAFF
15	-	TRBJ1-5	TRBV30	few	TGTGCCTGGAGTGTTGAAGGGGACAGCAATCAGCCCCAGCATTTT	CAWSVEGDSNQPQHF
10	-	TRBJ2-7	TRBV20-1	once	TGCAGTGCCCTGGACTACGAGCAGTACTTC	CSALDYEQYF
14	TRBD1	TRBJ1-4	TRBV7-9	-	TGTGCCAGCAGCGAGGGACAGGACTGGGGAAAACTGTTTTTT	CASSEGQDWGKLFF
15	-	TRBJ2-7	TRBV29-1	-	TGCAGCGGTCGGGACTCTCGCCGTTCCTACAATGAGCAGTACTTC	CSGRDSRRSYNEQYF
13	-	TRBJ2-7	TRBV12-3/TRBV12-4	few	TGTGCCAACAGTTTTAGTGTAGGGGGCGAGCAGTACTTC	CANSFSVGGEQYF
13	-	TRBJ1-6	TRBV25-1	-	TGTGCCAGCAGTGATTCCGGGAATTCACCCCTCCACTTT	CASSDSGNSPLHF
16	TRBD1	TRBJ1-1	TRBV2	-	TGTGCCAGCAGCACCGGGACAGGGGGTAGGAACACTGAAGCTTTCTTT	CASSTGTGGRNTEAFF
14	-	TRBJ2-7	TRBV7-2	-	TGTGCCAGCAGTGACCAGGGAGTCGGCTACGAGCAGTACTTC	CASSDQGVGYEQYF
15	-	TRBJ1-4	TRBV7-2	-	TGTGCCAGCAGCTTAGCGGCGGGCCGGACTGAAAAACTGTTTTTT	CASSLAAGRTEKLFF
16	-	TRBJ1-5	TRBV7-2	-	TGTGCCAGCAGCGTGGGGGGGGGTAGCAGCAATCAGCCCCAGCATTTT	CASSVGGGSSNQPQHF
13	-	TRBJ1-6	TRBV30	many	TGTGCCTGGAGTCAAAGCCCTAATTCACCCCTCCACTTT	CAWSQSPNSPLHF